This is a list of T cell receptor beta chains from one sample in a study of cytomegalovirus exposure and HLA in healthy donors. TCRdb keeps only in-frame clones here, not all; method: immunoSEQ multiplex PCR. The table has some 140,000 clones, over 65% seen once; the top ten hold approximately 4%. Source material: PBMCs. All receptors come from a man aged 18 to 29 in good health and CMV-seropositive. The CDR3 runs from the conserved cysteine through the conserved F or W. Fields, in order: CDR3 DNA, CDR3 protein, J gene, V gene, D gene, clone size. A D gene is named only where the DNA matches it firmly. Only some rows state a clone size, as once, few, many or a class for expanded clones.

CDR3nt: TGTGCCAGCAGCAAAGTCAGTAGGGCAGGGGGTATAGAGACCCAGTACTTC; CDR3aa: CASSKVSRAGGIETQYF; j_gene: TRBJ2-5; v_gene: TRBV21-1; d_gene: NA; abundance: NA
CDR3nt: TGCGCCAGCAGCGAGGACAGGGGGCCGACTAGAGGGCAGTACTTC; CDR3aa: CASSEDRGPTRGQYF; j_gene: TRBJ2-7; v_gene: TRBV5-1; d_gene: TRBD1; abundance: once
CDR3nt: TGTGCCAGCGGGAGTTCACCCCTCCACTTT; CDR3aa: CASGSSPLHF; j_gene: TRBJ1-6; v_gene: TRBV9; d_gene: NA; abundance: NA
CDR3nt: TGTGCCACCAGCAGGGGACTAGCGGGAGTAGATACGCAGTATTTT; CDR3aa: CATSRGLAGVDTQYF; j_gene: TRBJ2-3; v_gene: TRBV15; d_gene: TRBD2; abundance: NA
CDR3nt: TGCGCCAGCAGCTTGGCCGGTAGCTCTAACTATGGCTACACCTTC; CDR3aa: CASSLAGSSNYGYTF; j_gene: TRBJ1-2; v_gene: TRBV5-1; d_gene: NA; abundance: NA
CDR3nt: TGTGCCAGCAGTCAGGCCCCACCCTTACAGCAGTACTTC; CDR3aa: CASSQAPPLQQYF; j_gene: TRBJ2-7; v_gene: TRBV9; d_gene: NA; abundance: NA
CDR3nt: TGTGCCAGCAGCTTACAGGGGGCTCACAACGAGCAGTTCTTC; CDR3aa: CASSLQGAHNEQFF; j_gene: TRBJ2-1; v_gene: TRBV7-2; d_gene: TRBD1; abundance: NA
CDR3nt: TGTGCCATCACTTTGGGACAGGGTTTAGGCGAGCAGTACTTC; CDR3aa: CAITLGQGLGEQYF; j_gene: TRBJ2-7; v_gene: TRBV6-1; d_gene: TRBD1; abundance: NA
CDR3nt: TGTGCCAGCAGCCCTCAATCAGGGGGCGCCTATGGAGGCTACACCTTC; CDR3aa: CASSPQSGGAYGGYTF; j_gene: TRBJ1-2; v_gene: TRBV7-3; d_gene: TRBD1; abundance: NA
CDR3nt: TGTGCCAGCAGCTATTCTCGTAGAGTAGCGGGAGAAGGGGAGACCCAGTACTTC; CDR3aa: CASSYSRRVAGEGETQYF; j_gene: TRBJ2-5; v_gene: TRBV9; d_gene: TRBD2; abundance: NA
CDR3nt: TGCGCCAGCAGCTTGCCCCAGGTCACAGATACGCAGTATTTT; CDR3aa: CASSLPQVTDTQYF; j_gene: TRBJ2-3; v_gene: TRBV5-1; d_gene: NA; abundance: NA
CDR3nt: TGTGCCAGCAGCCGAACGACAGGGCAGAATGAGCAGTTCTTC; CDR3aa: CASSRTTGQNEQFF; j_gene: TRBJ2-1; v_gene: TRBV25-1; d_gene: TRBD1; abundance: NA
CDR3nt: TGTGCCACCAGCAGTTCTAGCTCTTACGAGCAGTACTTC; CDR3aa: CATSSSSSYEQYF; j_gene: TRBJ2-7; v_gene: TRBV15; d_gene: NA; abundance: NA
CDR3nt: TGCGCCAGCAGCTTGGAGCCTAGCGGGAATGAGCAGTTCTTC; CDR3aa: CASSLEPSGNEQFF; j_gene: TRBJ2-1; v_gene: TRBV5-1; d_gene: TRBD2; abundance: NA
CDR3nt: TGCGCCAGCAGACTAACCCTTATTACGTCCGAAAAACTGTTTTTT; CDR3aa: CASRLTLITSEKLFF; j_gene: TRBJ1-4; v_gene: TRBV5-1; d_gene: NA; abundance: few
CDR3nt: TGTGCCAGCAGTTTGTTTAATGCGGGCTCCTATAATTCACCCCTCCACTTT; CDR3aa: CASSLFNAGSYNSPLHF; j_gene: TRBJ1-6; v_gene: TRBV28; d_gene: NA; abundance: NA
CDR3nt: TGCGCCAGCAGCCAGGAACAGGGGGCACCCACTGAAGCTTTCTTT; CDR3aa: CASSQEQGAPTEAFF; j_gene: TRBJ1-1; v_gene: TRBV4-3; d_gene: TRBD1; abundance: NA
CDR3nt: TGCGCCAGCAGCGGCGCCCCCGGACTGATTAACACCGGGGAGCTGTTTTTT; CDR3aa: CASSGAPGLINTGELFF; j_gene: TRBJ2-2; v_gene: TRBV5-1; d_gene: NA; abundance: once
CDR3nt: TGTGCCAGCAGCCCATCTGGCGGGAGGCCGCGGGCGACGCAGTATTTT; CDR3aa: CASSPSGGRPRATQYF; j_gene: TRBJ2-3; v_gene: TRBV28; d_gene: TRBD2; abundance: NA
CDR3nt: TGCGCCAGCAGCACGGACGGTCGAGGGTCACCCCTCCACTTT; CDR3aa: CASSTDGRGSPLHF; j_gene: TRBJ1-6; v_gene: TRBV5-1; d_gene: NA; abundance: NA
CDR3nt: TGTGCCAGCGGGGGGGGCGCGGGCTGGCAGTACTTC; CDR3aa: CASGGGAGWQYF; j_gene: TRBJ2-7; v_gene: TRBV25-1; d_gene: NA; abundance: NA
CDR3nt: TGTGCCACCAGCAGAGATCCGGGGGAATCGGTTGATCAGCCCCAGCATTTT; CDR3aa: CATSRDPGESVDQPQHF; j_gene: TRBJ1-5; v_gene: TRBV15; d_gene: NA; abundance: NA
CDR3nt: TGTGCCAGCAGTTTGCGACGGAGGGAGACCCAGTACTTC; CDR3aa: CASSLRRRETQYF; j_gene: TRBJ2-5; v_gene: TRBV27; d_gene: NA; abundance: few
CDR3nt: TGTGCCAGCAGTGAACAGGCCCCTGTCTCTGAAGCTTTCTTT; CDR3aa: CASSEQAPVSEAFF; j_gene: TRBJ1-1; v_gene: TRBV2; d_gene: NA; abundance: NA
CDR3nt: TGTGCCAGCTCACCCCTAATGACAGGGGTTGTCGGGGAGCTGTTTTTT; CDR3aa: CASSPLMTGVVGELFF; j_gene: TRBJ2-2; v_gene: TRBV18; d_gene: TRBD1; abundance: NA
CDR3nt: TGCGCCAGCAAGACTTCTGCGGAGGGGTATGGCTACACCTTC; CDR3aa: CASKTSAEGYGYTF; j_gene: TRBJ1-2; v_gene: TRBV5-1; d_gene: NA; abundance: NA
CDR3nt: TGTGCCAGTAGCTTAGGGGAACGGACAGCTAGCAATCAGCCCCAGCATTTT; CDR3aa: CASSLGERTASNQPQHF; j_gene: TRBJ1-5; v_gene: TRBV19; d_gene: NA; abundance: NA
CDR3nt: TGTGCCAGCAGCTCGCTGACTAGTAGTGAGCAGTTCTTC; CDR3aa: CASSSLTSSEQFF; j_gene: TRBJ2-1; v_gene: TRBV7-3; d_gene: NA; abundance: NA
CDR3nt: TGTGCCAGCAGTTCGCCAGCGGGCAACTATGGCTACACCTTC; CDR3aa: CASSSPAGNYGYTF; j_gene: TRBJ1-2; v_gene: TRBV27; d_gene: NA; abundance: NA
CDR3nt: TGTGCCAGCAGCTCCTTCGGCGGCGGGACAGATACGCAGTATTTT; CDR3aa: CASSSFGGGTDTQYF; j_gene: TRBJ2-3; v_gene: TRBV11-2; d_gene: NA; abundance: few
CDR3nt: TGTGCCAGCAGCTCGGACAGGGCTGCTGAAGCTTTCTTT; CDR3aa: CASSSDRAAEAFF; j_gene: TRBJ1-1; v_gene: TRBV7-2; d_gene: TRBD1; abundance: NA
CDR3nt: TGTGCCAGCAGACCGGGACAGGCTTTCTACGAGCAGTACTTC; CDR3aa: CASRPGQAFYEQYF; j_gene: TRBJ2-7; v_gene: TRBV6-1; d_gene: TRBD1; abundance: few
CDR3nt: TGTGCCAGCAGCCAAAGGACAGGGGAAAAACTGTTTTTT; CDR3aa: CASSQRTGEKLFF; j_gene: TRBJ1-4; v_gene: TRBV6-5; d_gene: TRBD1; abundance: NA
CDR3nt: TGTGCCAGCAGCAGACTGACAGGACCGAACACTGAAGCTTTCTTT; CDR3aa: CASSRLTGPNTEAFF; j_gene: TRBJ1-1; v_gene: TRBV6-5; d_gene: NA; abundance: once
CDR3nt: TGCGCCAGCAGCTTTACTAGCGGGAGCTCCTACGAGCAGTACTTC; CDR3aa: CASSFTSGSSYEQYF; j_gene: TRBJ2-7; v_gene: TRBV5-1; d_gene: TRBD2; abundance: NA
CDR3nt: TGTGCCAGCTCAGCTCAGGATACGCAGTATTTT; CDR3aa: CASSAQDTQYF; j_gene: TRBJ2-3; v_gene: TRBV18; d_gene: NA; abundance: once
CDR3nt: TGCGCCAGCAGCCTGGGGCGTAGCGGGGGTCAAGAGACCCAGTACTTC; CDR3aa: CASSLGRSGGQETQYF; j_gene: TRBJ2-5; v_gene: TRBV5-1; d_gene: TRBD2; abundance: NA
CDR3nt: TGCGCCAGCAGCCCCCTACAGGGGGCTTCGAGACCACTCAATCAGCCCCAGCATTTT; CDR3aa: CASSPLQGASRPLNQPQHF; j_gene: TRBJ1-5; v_gene: TRBV5-1; d_gene: TRBD1; abundance: once
CDR3nt: TGTGCCAGCAACAACCTAAGGGAGGGGCGGGAGCAGTACTTC; CDR3aa: CASNNLREGREQYF; j_gene: TRBJ2-7; v_gene: TRBV2; d_gene: TRBD2; abundance: few
CDR3nt: TGTGCCAGCAGCTTGGCCGGAGGGATACGGAGATCTGGAAACACCATATATTTT; CDR3aa: CASSLAGGIRRSGNTIYF; j_gene: TRBJ1-3; v_gene: TRBV5-6; d_gene: NA; abundance: NA
CDR3nt: TGTGCCAGCAGCTCGGGGGGGTCCTACAATGAGCAGTTCTTC; CDR3aa: CASSSGGSYNEQFF; j_gene: TRBJ2-1; v_gene: TRBV7-9; d_gene: TRBD2; abundance: few
CDR3nt: TGTGCCGCCGGGGTTTTGGATACGCAGTATTTT; CDR3aa: CAAGVLDTQYF; j_gene: TRBJ2-3; v_gene: TRBV6-5; d_gene: NA; abundance: NA
CDR3nt: TGTGCCAGCAGTTACGGGGCAGGGGGCTTCTACGAGCAGTACTTC; CDR3aa: CASSYGAGGFYEQYF; j_gene: TRBJ2-7; v_gene: TRBV6-5; d_gene: TRBD1; abundance: few
CDR3nt: TGTGCCAGCAGTTATCGTGGAGGGAATGAAAAACTGTTTTTT; CDR3aa: CASSYRGGNEKLFF; j_gene: TRBJ1-4; v_gene: TRBV6-6; d_gene: NA; abundance: NA
CDR3nt: TGCGCCAGCTCTGAGACAGGGGATAGTAGGTTGAGAGGAAACACCATATATTTT; CDR3aa: CASSETGDSRLRGNTIYF; j_gene: TRBJ1-3; v_gene: TRBV10-2; d_gene: TRBD1; abundance: NA
CDR3nt: TGTGCCAGCAGCTACCGGGGGCAGCCCCAGCATTTT; CDR3aa: CASSYRGQPQHF; j_gene: TRBJ1-5; v_gene: TRBV7-2; d_gene: NA; abundance: NA
CDR3nt: TGTGCCAGCAGCTTAGCGATCGGGGGGGCCTACAATGAGCAGTTCTTC; CDR3aa: CASSLAIGGAYNEQFF; j_gene: TRBJ2-1; v_gene: TRBV7-2; d_gene: TRBD2; abundance: few
CDR3nt: TGTGCCTGGACAACAGGGATAGGGGAGCAGTACTTC; CDR3aa: CAWTTGIGEQYF; j_gene: TRBJ2-5; v_gene: TRBV30; d_gene: NA; abundance: few
CDR3nt: TGTGCCAGCAGCCAAGCGGGAGGTAGGGATACGCAGTATTTT; CDR3aa: CASSQAGGRDTQYF; j_gene: TRBJ2-3; v_gene: TRBV7-2; d_gene: TRBD2; abundance: once
CDR3nt: TGCGCCAGCAGCCAAGATGCGTTTAGCGGGAACAGCCCCACAGATACGCAGTATTTT; CDR3aa: CASSQDAFSGNSPTDTQYF; j_gene: TRBJ2-3; v_gene: TRBV4-3; d_gene: TRBD2; abundance: NA
CDR3nt: TGTGCCAGCAGCCACATGGACAGGAGCTCCTACAATGAGCAGTTCTTC; CDR3aa: CASSHMDRSSYNEQFF; j_gene: TRBJ2-1; v_gene: TRBV14; d_gene: TRBD1; abundance: NA
CDR3nt: TGTGCCAGCATCACATCGGGTGGGGATTTAACACGGGACATTCACTCCTACGAGCAGTACTTC; CDR3aa: CASITSGGDLTRDIHSYEQYF; j_gene: TRBJ2-7; v_gene: TRBV28; d_gene: NA; abundance: NA
CDR3nt: TGCACCAGCAGCCCTGGACTAGCGGGGGGGAGGGAGCAGTACTTC; CDR3aa: CTSSPGLAGGREQYF; j_gene: TRBJ2-7; v_gene: TRBV1; d_gene: NA; abundance: NA
CDR3nt: TGTGCCAGCAGTCGAGCGGGGGGGAGCACAGATACGCAGTATTTT; CDR3aa: CASSRAGGSTDTQYF; j_gene: TRBJ2-3; v_gene: TRBV5-4; d_gene: TRBD2; abundance: NA
CDR3nt: TGTGCCCGAGCTCCTTCACTGAATTCACCCCTCCACTTT; CDR3aa: CARAPSLNSPLHF; j_gene: TRBJ1-6; v_gene: TRBV30; d_gene: NA; abundance: NA
CDR3nt: TGTGCCGGGGCGGCGGGGCCGACCTACGAGCAGTACTTC; CDR3aa: CAGAAGPTYEQYF; j_gene: TRBJ2-7; v_gene: TRBV28; d_gene: NA; abundance: few
CDR3nt: TGTGCCAGCAGCGGGAGGGGACTAGCGGTAAACATTCAGTACTTC; CDR3aa: CASSGRGLAVNIQYF; j_gene: TRBJ2-4; v_gene: TRBV27; d_gene: TRBD2; abundance: NA